This T cell receptor (beta chain) was observed in a study of control samples from healthy donors and cancer patients. CDR1 and CDR2 (germline): GTSNPN, SVGIG (reference sequence). V lost 6 bases, J lost 0 bases, and 10 bases stayed unmatched. This CDR3 has 16 residues. This clone was counted once. Sequenced by immunoSEQ multiplex PCR; TCRdb stores in-frame clones only, minus some. The repertoire has 210,000 or so clones, around 90% of them found once; the top ten carry roughly 1.9%. The clonotype originates from a man aged 25 to 45 in good health. Sample: blood. The chain uses TRBV30 and TRBJ1-4; TRBD1 matches 7 bases. CDR3 protein: CACLRQGDSTNEKLFF. CDR3 in DNA: TGTGCCTGTCTACGACAGGGAGATTCAACTAATGAAAAACTGTTTTTT.